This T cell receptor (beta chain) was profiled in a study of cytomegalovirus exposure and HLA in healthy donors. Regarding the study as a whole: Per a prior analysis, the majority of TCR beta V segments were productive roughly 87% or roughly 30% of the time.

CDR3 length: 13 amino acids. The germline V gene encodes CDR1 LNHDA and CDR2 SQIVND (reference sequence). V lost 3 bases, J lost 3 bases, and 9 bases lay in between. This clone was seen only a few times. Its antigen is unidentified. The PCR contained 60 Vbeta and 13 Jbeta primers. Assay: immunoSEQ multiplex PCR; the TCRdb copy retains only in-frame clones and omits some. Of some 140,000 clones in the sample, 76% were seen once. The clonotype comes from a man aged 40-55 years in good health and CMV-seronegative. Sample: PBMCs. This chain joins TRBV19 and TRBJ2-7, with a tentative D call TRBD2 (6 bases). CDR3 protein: CASSIGAGYEQYF. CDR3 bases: TGTGCCAGTAGTATCGGAGCGGGCTACGAGCAGTACTTC.